Listed below are T cell receptor beta chains from one sample, sequenced in a study of cytomegalovirus exposure and HLA in healthy donors. The method was immunoSEQ multiplex PCR; TCRdb's version includes in-frame clones alone and lacks a portion of them. The data hold about 130,000 clones, with 65% to 80% observed a single time. The specimen was PBMCs. These receptors were taken from a middle-aged woman in good health and CMV-seronegative. Each CDR3 is given with its conserved first and last residue. A D gene is named only where the DNA matches it firmly. Some rows have no size entry. The others give once, few or many, or a class for an expanded clone.

TRBV6-5	NA	few	TRBJ1-5	TGTGCCAGCAGTTCCCCCCTGGCAGGGGTGGTTCAGCCCCAGCATTTT	CASSSPLAGVVQPQHF
TRBV5-1	NA	NA	TRBJ2-3	NA	CASSFGEGRDTQYF
TRBV9	NA	NA	TRBJ1-2	TGTGCCAGCAGCGTAGAAGTGAGAGCCAGGGGATATGGCTACACCTTC	CASSVEVRARGYGYTF
TRBV5-1	TRBD2	once	TRBJ2-3	TGCGCCAGCAGCTCCCCCCCCGGGGGGAGCACAGATACGCAGTATTTT	CASSSPPGGSTDTQYF
TRBV27	TRBD1	NA	TRBJ2-1	TGTGCCAGCAGTTCCTCCGGGACAGGGAGCGAGCAGTTCTTC	CASSSSGTGSEQFF
TRBV4-1	NA	NA	TRBJ1-6	TGCGCCAGCAGCCAAGAAGGGGTGAGCTCCTATAATTCACCCCTCCACTTT	CASSQEGVSSYNSPLHF
TRBV28	TRBD1	NA	TRBJ1-2	TGTGCCAGCAGACCTAACAGGGGGCGAAACTATGGCTACACCTTC	CASRPNRGRNYGYTF
TRBV27	TRBD1	once	TRBJ2-7	TGTGCCAGCAGTTTAGGTGGGGACAGGTTTACCGAGCAGTACTTC	CASSLGGDRFTEQYF
TRBV18	TRBD2	few	TRBJ2-1	TGTGCCAGCTCATTCACCCGGACTAGCGGAGGTAATGAGCAGTTCTTC	CASSFTRTSGGNEQFF
TRBV27	TRBD1	NA	TRBJ2-5	TGTGCCAGCGGGGAGACAGGGCTCTCTGGGGAGACCCAGTACTTC	CASGETGLSGETQYF
TRBV28	NA	NA	TRBJ1-4	TGTGCCAGCAGTTTTCCCAGACTTAATGAAAAACTGTTTTTT	CASSFPRLNEKLFF
TRBV7-9	NA	NA	TRBJ2-7	TGTGCCAGCAGCTCCCCAGGACAGAGCTCCTACGAGCAGTACTTC	CASSSPGQSSYEQYF
TRBV6-5	NA	NA	TRBJ1-6	TGTGCCAGCACTACTAGCGACTCACCCCTCCACTTT	CASTTSDSPLHF
TRBV28	TRBD1	NA	TRBJ2-7	TGTGCCAGCAGTTCAGTGACAGGGGGCGGCTACGAGCAGTACTTC	CASSSVTGGGYEQYF
TRBV6-1	TRBD2	NA	TRBJ2-7	TGTGCCAGCAGTGAATCGGCTAGCGGGGGCTACGAGCAGTACTTC	CASSESASGGYEQYF
TRBV6-6	TRBD1	few	TRBJ1-5	TGTGCCAGCAGTAGGACAGGGGGCAATCAGCCCCAGCATTTT	CASSRTGGNQPQHF
TRBV5-8	TRBD2	NA	TRBJ2-7	TGTGCCAGCAGCTGGACCCCCGGACTAGCGGGGGCCCACGAGCAGTACTTC	CASSWTPGLAGAHEQYF
TRBV6-1	NA	NA	TRBJ1-5	TGTGCCAGCAGTGAATCTCCGGGACTCTCCAATCAGCCCCAGCATTTT	CASSESPGLSNQPQHF
TRBV2	TRBD2	NA	TRBJ2-7	TGTGCCAGGGGCTCGGGGGGCTCCTACGAGCAGTACTTC	CARGSGGSYEQYF
TRBV28	NA	NA	TRBJ1-4	TGTGCCAGCAGTTTGGGGATCGGTGGGACACATTTTAATGAAAAACTGTTTTTT	CASSLGIGGTHFNEKLFF
TRBV28	NA	few	TRBJ1-1	TGTGCCAGCAGTTTACATTTTTTGAACACTGAAGCTTTCTTT	CASSLHFLNTEAFF
TRBV7-3	TRBD1	NA	TRBJ2-7	TGTGCCAGCAGCCCTCGGGCAGGGGGCATCTACGAGCAGTACTTC	CASSPRAGGIYEQYF
TRBV5-5	TRBD2	NA	TRBJ2-7	TGTGCCAGCAGCCAACCGGGACTAGCGTCCTCCGAGCAGTACTTC	CASSQPGLASSEQYF
TRBV9	NA	NA	TRBJ1-3	TGTGCCAGCAGCGTAGCTACAGGGAGTAACACCATATATTTT	CASSVATGSNTIYF
TRBV14	NA	few	TRBJ1-4	TGTGCCAGCAGCCACGGTAGACAAGCAACTAATGAAAAACTGTTTTTT	CASSHGRQATNEKLFF
TRBV11-1	NA	NA	TRBJ2-2	TGTGCCAGCAGGCACGCCGGAGGGACGAACACCGGGGAGCTGTTTTTT	CASRHAGGTNTGELFF
TRBV2	TRBD2	NA	TRBJ2-1	TGTGCCAGCAGTGAAGCGCTTCCGTGGCTAGCGGGGGTTAATGAGCAGTTCTTC	CASSEALPWLAGVNEQFF
TRBV29-1	NA	NA	TRBJ1-1	TGCAGCGTTGTACTTCTGAACACTGAAGCTTTCTTT	CSVVLLNTEAFF
TRBV6-5	NA	NA	TRBJ1-2	TGTGCCAGCAGAACAGACTATGGCTACACCTTC	CASRTDYGYTF
TRBV9	TRBD1	few	TRBJ1-4	TGTGCCAGCAGCCCGGGACAGGTAGAAAAACTGTTTTTT	CASSPGQVEKLFF
TRBV5-1	TRBD2	NA	TRBJ2-5	TGCGCCAGCAGCTTGGGGACTAGCGGACCCCAAGAGACCCAGTACTTC	CASSLGTSGPQETQYF
TRBV19	TRBD1	NA	TRBJ2-7	TGTGCCACATCACCAGCGACAGGGGTCTACGAGCAGTACTTC	CATSPATGVYEQYF
TRBV4-1	NA	NA	TRBJ2-1	TGCGCCAGCAGCCTAGCAAATGAGCAGTTCTTC	CASSLANEQFF
TRBV29-1	TRBD2	NA	TRBJ2-1	TGCAGCGTTGATTCCCAGCGGGAGGTCGGTGAGCAGTTCTTC	CSVDSQREVGEQFF
TRBV7-3	NA	NA	TRBJ1-1	TGTGCCAGCAGCTTCGGGGATAACACTGAAGCTTTCTTT	CASSFGDNTEAFF
TRBV25-1	NA	NA	TRBJ2-7	TGTGCCAGCAGTGAATGGGCCAGGGGCCACGAGCAGTACTTC	CASSEWARGHEQYF
TRBV13	NA	few	TRBJ1-2	TGTGCCAGCAGCTCCGTCGGGGCTAACTATGGCTACACCTTC	CASSSVGANYGYTF